Described below is a single T cell receptor beta chain sequence and its context. The data were taken from a study of blood T cell repertoires in COVID-19. Turning to the study itself: Researchers got acute and convalescent COVID-19 samples from the United States, Italy and Spain. PBMCs, B-cell-depleted T cells, or T cells provided the cDNA or gDNA that made up the material.

Trimming at V came to 8 bases and at J to 7 bases, leaving 9 bases not matched to a gene. The V gene's germline CDR1 is SGHNT and CDR2 YYREEE (reference sequence). This CDR3 has 15 residues. Per the study methods: Estimated nucleated cell counts came from reference gene primer amplification. Profiled with immunoSEQ multiplex PCR; TCRdb holds only in-frame clones, not every one. The V and J calls and clone size come from that table; D and trimming were worked out from the DNA. This table has approximately 250,000 clones, 80% to 90% appearing once. The sequence derives from a woman in her 70s with COVID-19, enrolled during active disease. The genes are TRBV5-4 and TRBJ2-2; TRBD2 matches 12 bases. Sequencing was done on a sample of peripheral blood. The CDR3 protein is CASYKTSGRVGELFF. The CDR3 nucleotides are TGTGCCAGTTACAAGACTAGCGGGAGAGTCGGGGAGCTGTTTTTT.